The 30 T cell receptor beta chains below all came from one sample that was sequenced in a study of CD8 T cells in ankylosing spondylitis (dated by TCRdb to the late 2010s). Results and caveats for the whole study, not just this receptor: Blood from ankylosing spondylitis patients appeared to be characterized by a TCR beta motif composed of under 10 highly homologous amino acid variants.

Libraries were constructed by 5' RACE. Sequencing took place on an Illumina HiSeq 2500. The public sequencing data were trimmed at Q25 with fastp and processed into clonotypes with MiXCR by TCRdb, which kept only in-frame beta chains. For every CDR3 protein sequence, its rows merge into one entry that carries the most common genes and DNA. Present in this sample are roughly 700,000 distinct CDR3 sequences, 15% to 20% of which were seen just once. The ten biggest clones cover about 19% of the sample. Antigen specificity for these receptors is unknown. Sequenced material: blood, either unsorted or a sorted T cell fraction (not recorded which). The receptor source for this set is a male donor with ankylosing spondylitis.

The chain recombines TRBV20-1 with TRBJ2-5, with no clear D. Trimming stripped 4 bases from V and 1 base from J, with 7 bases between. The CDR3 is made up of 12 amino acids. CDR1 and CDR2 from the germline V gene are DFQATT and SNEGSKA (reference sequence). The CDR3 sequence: CSAIWGQETQYF. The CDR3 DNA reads TGCAGTGCTATTTGGGGCCAAGAGACCCAGTACTTC.

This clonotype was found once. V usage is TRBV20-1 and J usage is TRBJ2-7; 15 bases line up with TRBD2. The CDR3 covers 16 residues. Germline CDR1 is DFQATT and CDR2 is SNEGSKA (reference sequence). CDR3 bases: TGCTGTGTCCCGGGACTAGCGGGAGGAGAGGTGGGCGAGCAGTACTTC. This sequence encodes CCVPGLAGGEVGEQYF.

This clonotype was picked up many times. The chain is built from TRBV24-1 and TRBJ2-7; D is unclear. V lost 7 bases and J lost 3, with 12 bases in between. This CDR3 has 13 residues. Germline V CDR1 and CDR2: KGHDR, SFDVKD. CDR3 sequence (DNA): TGTGCCACCAGGGATCAGGCGTACTACGAGCAGTACTTC. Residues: CATRDQAYYEQYF.

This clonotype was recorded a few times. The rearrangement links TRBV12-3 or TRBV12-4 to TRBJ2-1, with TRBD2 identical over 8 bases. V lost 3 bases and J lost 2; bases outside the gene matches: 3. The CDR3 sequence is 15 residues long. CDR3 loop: CASSFGREAYNEQFF. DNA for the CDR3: TGTGCCAGCAGTTTCGGGCGGGAGGCCTACAATGAGCAGTTCTTC.

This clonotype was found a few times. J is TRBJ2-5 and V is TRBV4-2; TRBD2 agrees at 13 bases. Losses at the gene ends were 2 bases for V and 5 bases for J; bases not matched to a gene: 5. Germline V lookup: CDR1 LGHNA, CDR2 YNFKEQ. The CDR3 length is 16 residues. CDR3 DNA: TGTGCCAGCAGCCAAAGGACTAGCGGGAGTGAGGAGACCCAGTACTTC. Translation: CASSQRTSGSEETQYF.

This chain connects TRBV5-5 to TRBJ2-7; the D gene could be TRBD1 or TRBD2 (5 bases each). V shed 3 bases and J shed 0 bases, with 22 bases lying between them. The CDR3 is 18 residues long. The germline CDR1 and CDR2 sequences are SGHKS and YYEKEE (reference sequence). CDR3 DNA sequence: TGTGCCAGCAGCTCCAGGGCGGGTTGGGAAACGAACTCCTACGAGCAGTACTTC. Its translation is CASSSRAGWETNSYEQYF.

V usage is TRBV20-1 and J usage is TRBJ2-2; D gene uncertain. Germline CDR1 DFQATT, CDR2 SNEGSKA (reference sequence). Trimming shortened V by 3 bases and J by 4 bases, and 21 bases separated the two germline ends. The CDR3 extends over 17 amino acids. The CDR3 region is CSASVGGRSSPTGELFF. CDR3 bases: TGCAGTGCTAGTGTCGGCGGCAGATCGTCCCCCACCGGGGAGCTGTTTTTT.

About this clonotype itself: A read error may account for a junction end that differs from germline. CDR3: CASSYRTSGNYEQYF. The CDR3 DNA sequence: TGTGCCAGCAGTTACAGGACTAGCGGAAACTACGAACAGTACTTC. V is TRBV6-5 and J is TRBJ2-7; 10 bases fit TRBD2. This CDR3 is built from 15 residues. Germline lookup yields CDR1 MNHEY and CDR2 SVGAGI.

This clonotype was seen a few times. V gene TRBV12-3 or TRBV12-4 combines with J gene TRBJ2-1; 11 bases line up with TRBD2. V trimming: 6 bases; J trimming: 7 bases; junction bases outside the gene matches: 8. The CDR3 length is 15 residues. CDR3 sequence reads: CASRAGTSGLNEQFF. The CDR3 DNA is TGTGCCAGCAGAGCCGGGACTAGCGGATTAAATGAGCAGTTCTTC.

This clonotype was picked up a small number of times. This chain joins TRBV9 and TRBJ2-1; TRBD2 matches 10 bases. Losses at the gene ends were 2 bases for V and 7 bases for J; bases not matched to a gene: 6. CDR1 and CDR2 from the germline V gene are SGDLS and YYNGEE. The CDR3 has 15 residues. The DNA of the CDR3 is TGTGCCAGCAGCGTCCCAGCGGGAGGGGGGAATGAGCAGTTCTTC. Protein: CASSVPAGGGNEQFF. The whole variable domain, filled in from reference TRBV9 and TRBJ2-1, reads DSGVTQTPKHLITATGQRVTLRCSPRSGDLSVYWYQQSLDQGLQFLIQYYNGEERAKGNILERFSAQQFPDLHSELNLSSLELGDSALYFCASSVPAGGGNEQFFGPGTRLTVL.

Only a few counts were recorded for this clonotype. This CDR3 reads CATSRVLAGASDEQYF. The CDR3 nucleotides are TGTGCCACCAGCAGAGTATTGGCGGGAGCTTCCGACGAGCAGTACTTC. This sequence joins TRBV15 and TRBJ2-7; 7 bases agree with TRBD2. The CDR3 extends over 16 amino acids. Germline assignment: CDR1 LNHNV and CDR2 YYDKDF (reference sequence). Losses at the gene ends were 1 base for V and 5 bases for J; bases not matched to a gene: 11.

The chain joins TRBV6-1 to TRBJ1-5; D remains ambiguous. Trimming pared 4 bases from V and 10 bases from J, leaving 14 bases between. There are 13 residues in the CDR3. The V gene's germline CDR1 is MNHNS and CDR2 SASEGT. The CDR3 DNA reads TGTGCCAGCAGTGCCTTTGGAGAGCGCCCCCAGCATTTT. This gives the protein CASSAFGERPQHF.

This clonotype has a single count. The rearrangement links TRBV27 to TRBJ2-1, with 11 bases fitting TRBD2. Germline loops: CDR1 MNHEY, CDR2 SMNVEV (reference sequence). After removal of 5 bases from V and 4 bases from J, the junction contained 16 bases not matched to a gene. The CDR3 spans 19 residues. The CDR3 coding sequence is TGTGCCAGCAGTCTACCCCTGACTAGCGGGAAGGGAATTTACAATGAGCAGTTCTTC. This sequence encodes CASSLPLTSGKGIYNEQFF.

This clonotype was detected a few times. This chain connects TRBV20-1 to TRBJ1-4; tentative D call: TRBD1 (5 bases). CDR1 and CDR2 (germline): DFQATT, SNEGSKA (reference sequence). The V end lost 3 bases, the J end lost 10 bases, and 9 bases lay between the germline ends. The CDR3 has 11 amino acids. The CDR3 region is CSASGGGKLFF. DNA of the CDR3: TGCAGTGCTAGTGGGGGTGGAAAACTGTTTTTT.

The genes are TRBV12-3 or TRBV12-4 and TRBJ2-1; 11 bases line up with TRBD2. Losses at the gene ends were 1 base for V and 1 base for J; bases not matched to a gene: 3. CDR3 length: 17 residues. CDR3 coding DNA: TGTGCCAGCAGTTTAGGGACTAGCGGGCTTTCCTACAATGAGCAGTTCTTC. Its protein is CASSLGTSGLSYNEQFF.

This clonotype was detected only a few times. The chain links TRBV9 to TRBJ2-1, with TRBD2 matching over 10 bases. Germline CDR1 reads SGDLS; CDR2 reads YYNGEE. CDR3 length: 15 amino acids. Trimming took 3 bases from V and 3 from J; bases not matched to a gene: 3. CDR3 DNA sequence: TGTGCCAGCAGCGGAAGCGGGGGGGTCTACAATGAGCAGTTCTTC. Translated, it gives CASSGSGGVYNEQFF.

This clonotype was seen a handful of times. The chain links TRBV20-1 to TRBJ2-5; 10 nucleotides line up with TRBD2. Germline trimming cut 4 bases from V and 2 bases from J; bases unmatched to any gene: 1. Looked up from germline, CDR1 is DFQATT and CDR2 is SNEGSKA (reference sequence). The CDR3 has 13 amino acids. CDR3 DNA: TGCAGTGCTAAACTAGCGGGGCAAGAGACCCAGTACTTC. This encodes CSAKLAGQETQYF.

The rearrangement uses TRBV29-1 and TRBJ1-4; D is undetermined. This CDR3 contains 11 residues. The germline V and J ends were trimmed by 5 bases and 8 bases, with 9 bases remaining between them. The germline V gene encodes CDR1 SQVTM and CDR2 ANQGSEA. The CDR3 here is CSVRVGEKLFF. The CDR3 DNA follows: TGCAGCGTTAGGGTCGGCGAAAAACTGTTTTTT.

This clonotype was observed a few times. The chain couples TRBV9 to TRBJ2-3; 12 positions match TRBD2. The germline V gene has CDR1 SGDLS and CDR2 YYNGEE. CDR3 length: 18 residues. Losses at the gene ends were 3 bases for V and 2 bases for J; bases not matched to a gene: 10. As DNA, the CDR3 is TGTGCCAGCAGCGACCAATCGCTAGCGGGAGGGCCCACAGATACGCAGTATTTT. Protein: CASSDQSLAGGPTDTQYF.

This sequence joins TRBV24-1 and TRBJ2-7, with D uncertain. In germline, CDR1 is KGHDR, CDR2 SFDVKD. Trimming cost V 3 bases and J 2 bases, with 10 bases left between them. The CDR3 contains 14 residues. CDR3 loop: CATSDTGPAYEQYF. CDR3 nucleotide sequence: TGTGCCACCAGTGATACCGGTCCAGCCTACGAGCAGTACTTC.

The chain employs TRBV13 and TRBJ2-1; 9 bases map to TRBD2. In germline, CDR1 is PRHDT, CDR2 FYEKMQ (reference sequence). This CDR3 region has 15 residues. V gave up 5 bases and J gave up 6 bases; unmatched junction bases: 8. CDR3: CASSLWLAGPNEQFF. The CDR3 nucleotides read TGTGCCAGCAGCCTCTGGCTAGCGGGACCCAATGAGCAGTTCTTC. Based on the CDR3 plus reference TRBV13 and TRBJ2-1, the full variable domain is AAGVIQSPRHLIKEKRETATLKCYPIPRHDTVYWYQQGPGQDPQFLISFYEKMQSDKGSIPDRFSAQQFSDYHSELNMSSLELGDSALYFCASSLWLAGPNEQFFGPGTRLTVL.

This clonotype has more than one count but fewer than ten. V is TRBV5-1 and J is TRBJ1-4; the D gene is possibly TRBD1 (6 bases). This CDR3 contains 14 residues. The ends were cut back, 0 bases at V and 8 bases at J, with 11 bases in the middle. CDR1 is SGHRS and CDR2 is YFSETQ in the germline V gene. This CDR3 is CASSLAGDVEKLFF. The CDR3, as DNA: TGCGCCAGCAGCTTGGCAGGGGATGTGGAAAAACTGTTTTTT. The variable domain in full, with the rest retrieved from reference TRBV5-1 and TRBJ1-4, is KAGVTQTPRYLIKTRGQQVTLSCSPISGHRSVSWYQQTPGQGLQFLFEYFSETQRNKGNFPGRFSGRQFSNSRSEMNVSTLELGDSALYLCASSLAGDVEKLFFGSGTQLSVL.

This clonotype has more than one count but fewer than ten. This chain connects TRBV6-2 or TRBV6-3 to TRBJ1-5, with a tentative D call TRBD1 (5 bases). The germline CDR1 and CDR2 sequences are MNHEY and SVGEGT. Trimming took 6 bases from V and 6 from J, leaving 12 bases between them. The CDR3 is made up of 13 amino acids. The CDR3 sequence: CASSPVGGQPQHF. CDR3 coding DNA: TGTGCCAGCAGCCCGGTGGGGGGTCAGCCCCAGCATTTT.

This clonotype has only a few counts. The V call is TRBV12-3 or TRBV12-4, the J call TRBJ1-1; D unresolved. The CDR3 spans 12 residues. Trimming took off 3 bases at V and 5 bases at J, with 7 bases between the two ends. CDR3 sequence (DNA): TGTGCCAGCAGTTTTTGGCAAACTGAAGCTTTCTTT. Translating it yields CASSFWQTEAFF.

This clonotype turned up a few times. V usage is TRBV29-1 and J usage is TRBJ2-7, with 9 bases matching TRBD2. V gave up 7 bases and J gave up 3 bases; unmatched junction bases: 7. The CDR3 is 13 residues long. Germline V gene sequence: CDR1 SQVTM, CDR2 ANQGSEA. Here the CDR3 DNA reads TGCAGCGGATTAGCGGGAGAAGACTACGAGCAGTACTTC. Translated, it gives CSGLAGEDYEQYF.

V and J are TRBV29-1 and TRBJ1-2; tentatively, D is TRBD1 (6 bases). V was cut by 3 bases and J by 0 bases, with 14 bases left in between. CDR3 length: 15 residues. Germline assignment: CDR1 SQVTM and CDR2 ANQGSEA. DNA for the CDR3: TGCAGCGTTGAGGGAGACAGGAAAACTAACTATGGCTACACCTTC. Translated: CSVEGDRKTNYGYTF.

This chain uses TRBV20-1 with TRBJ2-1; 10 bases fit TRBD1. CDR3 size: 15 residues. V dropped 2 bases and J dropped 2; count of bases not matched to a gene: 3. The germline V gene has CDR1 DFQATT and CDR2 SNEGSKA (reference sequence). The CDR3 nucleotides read TGCAGTGCTAGACCCGGGACAGGGGCCTACAATGAGCAGTTCTTC. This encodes CSARPGTGAYNEQFF.

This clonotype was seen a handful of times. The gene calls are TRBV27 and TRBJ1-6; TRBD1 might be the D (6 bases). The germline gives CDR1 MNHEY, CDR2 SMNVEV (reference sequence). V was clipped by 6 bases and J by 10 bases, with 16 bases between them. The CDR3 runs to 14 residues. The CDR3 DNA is TGTGCCAGCAGGGGGGGGACATGGCTATCACCCCTCCACTTT. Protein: CASRGGTWLSPLHF.

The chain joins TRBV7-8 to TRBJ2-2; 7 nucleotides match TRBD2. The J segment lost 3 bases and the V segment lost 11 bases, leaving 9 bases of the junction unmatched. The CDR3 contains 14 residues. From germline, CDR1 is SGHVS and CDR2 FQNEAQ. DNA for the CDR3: TGTGCCTCCACCTGGGGGGGGGACACCGGGGAGCTGTTTTTT. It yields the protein CASTWGGDTGELFF.

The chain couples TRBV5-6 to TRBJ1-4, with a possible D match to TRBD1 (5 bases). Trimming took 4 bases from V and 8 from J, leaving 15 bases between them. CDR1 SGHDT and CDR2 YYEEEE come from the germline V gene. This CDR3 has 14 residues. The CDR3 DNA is TGTGCCAGCAGCCACTGGGGGTCTCGGGAAAAACTGTTTTTT. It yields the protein CASSHWGSREKLFF.